The T cell receptor beta chain described here comes from a study of beta chain features in type 1 diabetes. The isolated RNA, all of it, was reverse transcribed, so expressed TCRB transcripts were what got sequenced. The method was immunoSEQ multiplex PCR; TCRdb's version includes in-frame clones alone and lacks a portion of them. The profile covers about 230,000 clones, with 16% appearing a single time and approximately 0.087% taken by the ten largest. The germline V gene encodes CDR1 SGHRS and CDR2 YFSETQ. The CDR3 has 15 residues. Between the trimmed V and J ends, which lost 1 base and 4 bases, there was a span of 15 bases. Blood was drawn once from each donor into heparinised tubes. The draws averaged about 0.12 L. This clone was found a few times. The antigen remains undetermined. Notes on the study in general: TCRB CDR3 length was moderately but significantly reduced in all four CD4+ subsets of Type 1 diabetes patients.

The clonotype comes from a man younger than 45 with type 1 diabetes. The V call is TRBV5-1, the J call TRBJ2-7; perhaps TRBD1 as D (5 bases). Sequencing was performed on naive CD4+ T cells from blood. The CDR3 here is CASSLFSDSFYEQYF. CDR3 in DNA: TGCGCCAGCAGCTTGTTCTCCGACAGTTTTTACGAGCAGTACTTC.